These T cell receptor beta chains were read from a single sample in a study of blood T cell repertoires in COVID-19. Generated by immunoSEQ multiplex PCR, the TCRdb table keeps only in-frame clones and is missing some. The sample carries about 300,000 clones, nearly 90% recorded once. The specimen was peripheral blood. Receptors originate from a man between 18 and 29 years old with active or convalescent COVID-19. Each CDR3 is given with its conserved first and last residue. The D gene is left open where the match is weak. A row's size may be missing; if present it is once, few, many or a size class.

d_call: NA
v_call: TRBV4-1
clone_size: NA
j_call: TRBJ1-4
cdr3_nt: TGCGCCAGCAGCCAGGACAGAGGTGATGAAAAACTGTTTTTT
cdr3_aa: CASSQDRGDEKLFF

d_call: NA
v_call: TRBV19
clone_size: NA
j_call: TRBJ2-1
cdr3_nt: TGTGCCAGTATATCAGGGAATGAGCAGTTCTTC
cdr3_aa: CASISGNEQFF

d_call: NA
v_call: TRBV6-5
clone_size: once
j_call: TRBJ1-1
cdr3_nt: TGTGCCAGCAGTTCAGTGCAGGGCCCCACTGAAGCTTTCTTT
cdr3_aa: CASSSVQGPTEAFF

d_call: NA
v_call: TRBV24-1
clone_size: NA
j_call: TRBJ2-1
cdr3_nt: TGTGCCACCAGTGACCCCAGGGTGAGCAATGAGCAGTTCTTC
cdr3_aa: CATSDPRVSNEQFF

d_call: NA
v_call: TRBV5-6
clone_size: NA
j_call: TRBJ1-2
cdr3_nt: TGTGCCAGCAGCAACCGAGGGCCGTCGTATGGCTACACCTTC
cdr3_aa: CASSNRGPSYGYTF

d_call: TRBD1
v_call: TRBV19
clone_size: NA
j_call: TRBJ1-2
cdr3_nt: TGTGCCAGTAGGAACAGGGGTTCTAACTATGGCTACACCTTC
cdr3_aa: CASRNRGSNYGYTF

d_call: NA
v_call: TRBV21-1
clone_size: NA
j_call: TRBJ1-4
cdr3_nt: TGTGCCAGCAGCAGTGTCGTCCCAGCTAATGAAAAACTGTTTTTT
cdr3_aa: CASSSVVPANEKLFF

d_call: NA
v_call: TRBV5-6
clone_size: NA
j_call: TRBJ2-5
cdr3_nt: TGTGCCAGCAGCCCGCCCGGGATCCCCAACCCAGAGACCCAGTACTTC
cdr3_aa: CASSPPGIPNPETQYF

d_call: NA
v_call: TRBV7-9
clone_size: NA
j_call: TRBJ2-5
cdr3_nt: TGTGCCAGCAGCTTAGCGGGCGGTGGGGACTTCCAAGAGACCCAGTACTTC
cdr3_aa: CASSLAGGGDFQETQYF

d_call: TRBD1
v_call: TRBV18
clone_size: NA
j_call: TRBJ1-3
cdr3_nt: TGTGCCAGCTCACCATTGGGACAGATAGTAAACACCATATATTTT
cdr3_aa: CASSPLGQIVNTIYF

d_call: TRBD1
v_call: TRBV6-5
clone_size: NA
j_call: TRBJ2-7
cdr3_nt: TGTGCCAGCAAACGGACAGGGGGTTACGAGCAGTACTTC
cdr3_aa: CASKRTGGYEQYF

d_call: NA
v_call: TRBV7-9
clone_size: NA
j_call: TRBJ2-1
cdr3_nt: TGTGCCAGCAGCTTAGTTGGGGGGAATGAGCAGTTCTTC
cdr3_aa: CASSLVGGNEQFF

d_call: NA
v_call: TRBV5-1
clone_size: NA
j_call: TRBJ2-3
cdr3_nt: TGCGCCAGCAGGAGGGGGGGCGGCACAGATACGCAGTATTTT
cdr3_aa: CASRRGGGTDTQYF

d_call: NA
v_call: TRBV19
clone_size: NA
j_call: TRBJ1-6
cdr3_nt: TGTGCCACACAGGTTTCGGGCAATTCACCCCTCCACTTT
cdr3_aa: CATQVSGNSPLHF

d_call: NA
v_call: TRBV9
clone_size: NA
j_call: TRBJ1-2
cdr3_nt: TGTGCCAGCAGCGCCACACGGACTAATAACTATGGCTACACCTTC
cdr3_aa: CASSATRTNNYGYTF

d_call: NA
v_call: TRBV6-1
clone_size: NA
j_call: TRBJ1-6
cdr3_nt: TGTGCCAGCAGTGAAGTTCGGTATAATTCACCCCTCCACTTT
cdr3_aa: CASSEVRYNSPLHF

d_call: NA
v_call: TRBV4-3
clone_size: NA
j_call: TRBJ1-2
cdr3_nt: TGCGCCAGCAGCCAGGAGACTTCCTATGGCTACACCTTC
cdr3_aa: CASSQETSYGYTF

d_call: TRBD1
v_call: TRBV13
clone_size: NA
j_call: TRBJ2-3
cdr3_nt: TGTGCCAGCAGCTCCGGGACAGGGAAATTAGATACGCAGTATTTT
cdr3_aa: CASSSGTGKLDTQYF

d_call: NA
v_call: TRBV13
clone_size: NA
j_call: TRBJ2-7
cdr3_nt: TGTGCCAGCAGCTTAGGCAGGGCAGGCTACGAGCAGTACTTC
cdr3_aa: CASSLGRAGYEQYF

d_call: NA
v_call: TRBV19
clone_size: few
j_call: TRBJ1-6
cdr3_nt: TGTGCCAGTAACACAGGGCATTCACCCCTCCACTTT
cdr3_aa: CASNTGHSPLHF